These 32 T cell receptor beta chains were sequenced from one sample in a study of T cells expressing NK-cell markers. TCRdb re-analyzed the 5' RACE reads; it lists each CDR3 protein once, without DNA. The listing contains over 150,000 distinct CDR3 sequences. Sequences were obtained from blood T cells: a sorted CD56 or NKG2C T cell subset, CD4+ or CD8+ T cells, or bulk PBMC T cells (not recorded which). The receptor source for this set is a woman between 45 and 65 years old in good health.

The V and J genes are TRBV4-1 and TRBJ2-7; absent DNA, TCRdb's TRBD2 call cannot be checked. CDR1 is MGHRA and CDR2 is YSYEKL in the germline V gene. The CDR3 spans 14 residues. The CDR3 protein is CASSQLLPAYEQYF.

This CDR3 reads CASSGGPSETQYF. V and J are TRBV2 and TRBJ2-5; with no DNA, the TCRdb D assignment of TRBD2 cannot be verified. There are 13 residues in the CDR3. Germline assignment: CDR1 SNHLY and CDR2 FYNNEI.

The V call is TRBV7-9, the J call TRBJ1-2. The CDR3 sequence is 13 residues long. The germline V gene encodes CDR1 SEHNR and CDR2 FQNEAQ (reference sequence). The CDR3 reads CASSLDDLGSYTF. The full variable domain, in which reference TRBV7-9 and TRBJ1-2 provide the parts outside the CDR3, is DTGVSQNPRHKITKRGQNVTFRCDPISEHNRLYWYRQTLGQGPEFLTYFQNEAQLEKSRLLSDRFSAERPKGSFSTLEIQRTEQGDSAMYLCASSLDDLGSYTFGSGTRLTVV.

J is TRBJ2-1 and V is TRBV20-1; TCRdb's D call, TRBD1, is unchecked because there is no DNA. The CDR3 runs 15 residues. In germline, CDR1 is DFQATT, CDR2 SNEGSKA (reference sequence). CDR3 residues: CSARDPGGSRNEQFF.

V and J are TRBV7-9 and TRBJ1-2; no DNA is available, so the TRBD1 call from TCRdb remains unchecked. The germline V gene has CDR1 SEHNR and CDR2 FQNEAQ (reference sequence). The CDR3 is 15 amino acids. The CDR3 protein is CASNPHPGTNYGYTF.

The chain uses TRBV11-2 and TRBJ1-1; lacking DNA, the TRBD1 call made by TCRdb goes unchecked. The CDR3 is 16 residues long. The germline V gene encodes CDR1 SGHAT and CDR2 FQNNGV. CDR3 in amino acids: CASRLGGPFMNTEAFF.

The V and J genes are TRBV29-1 and TRBJ2-3; TCRdb gives TRBD1 as the D gene, but with no DNA this cannot be confirmed. The CDR3 sequence is 14 residues long. Germline CDR1 and CDR2: SQVTM and ANQGSEA. CDR3 sequence reads: CSVDSGLAQDTQYF.

The rearrangement joins TRBV7-6 to TRBJ2-3; TCRdb selects TRBD2, and the lack of DNA leaves this call unchecked. Per the germline V gene, CDR1 is SGHVS and CDR2 is FNYEAQ. The CDR3 sequence is 14 residues long. The CDR3 loop is CASSRTSLTDTQYF.

The chain links TRBV27 to TRBJ2-5; TCRdb calls TRBD2, which cannot be checked without DNA. This CDR3 is built from 14 residues. Germline V lookup: CDR1 MNHEY, CDR2 SMNVEV (reference sequence). The CDR3 protein is CASSPSGGPETQYF.

The J gene is TRBJ2-2, the V gene TRBV14; TCRdb proposes TRBD2, but this gene call is untestable without DNA. The CDR3 is 13 residues long. CDR1 is SGHDN and CDR2 is FVKESK in the germline V gene. CDR3 protein: CASSTILPGELFF.

The chain has TRBV27 and TRBJ2-5; the TRBD1 assignment by TCRdb is unverifiable without DNA. CDR3 length: 14 residues. CDR1 is MNHEY, CDR2 SMNVEV, per germline (reference sequence). The CDR3 sequence: CASSSTGAHETQYF.

The chain uses TRBV3-1 and TRBJ2-7; the TRBD2 assignment by TCRdb is unverifiable without DNA. The germline V gene has CDR1 LGHDT and CDR2 YNNKEL (reference sequence). This CDR3 region has 14 residues. CDR3: CASSQGEVTYEQYF.

V usage is TRBV7-8 and J usage is TRBJ2-1. The germline CDR1 and CDR2 sequences are SGHVS and FQNEAQ. The CDR3 has 13 amino acids. Here the CDR3 reads CASSLSPSNEQFF.

The chain combines TRBV7-8 with TRBJ2-1; the D call from TCRdb, TRBD1, cannot be confirmed without DNA. Germline V CDR1 and CDR2: SGHVS, FQNEAQ. CDR3 size: 13 residues. CDR3 sequence reads: CASSPPGSAWKFF. Together with reference TRBV7-8 and TRBJ2-1, the CDR3 gives the full variable domain: GAGVSQSPRYKVAKRGQDVALRCDPISGHVSLFWYQQALGQGPEFLTYFQNEAQLDKSGLPSDRFFAERPEGSVSTLKIQRTQQEDSAVYLCASSPPGSAWKFFGPGTRLTVL.

The gene calls are TRBV4-1 and TRBJ2-2. CDR3 length: 15 amino acids. The germline gives CDR1 MGHRA, CDR2 YSYEKL. This CDR3 reads CASSQVFPNTGELFF.

The chain is built from TRBV20-1 and TRBJ2-5; TCRdb reports TRBD2, a call that lacks DNA to check it against. The CDR3 spans 18 residues. Looked up from germline, CDR1 is DFQATT and CDR2 is SNEGSKA (reference sequence). CDR3 amino acids: CSAIVLLTSGMYQETQYF.

The rearrangement uses TRBV4-2 and TRBJ2-7; TCRdb's assignment of TRBD1 cannot be checked, as there is no DNA. CDR1 is LGHNA and CDR2 is YNFKEQ in the germline V gene. The CDR3 spans 14 residues. CDR3 residues: CASSQDAGSYEQYF.

The chain links TRBV19 to TRBJ2-3. The germline CDR1 and CDR2 sequences are LNHDA and SQIVND (reference sequence). This CDR3 has 16 residues. The CDR3 sequence: CASSIDLESAPDTQYF.

V usage is TRBV18 and J usage is TRBJ1-3. The V gene's germline CDR1 is KGHSH and CDR2 LQKENI. This CDR3 is built from 15 residues. The CDR3 spells CASSPEQFSGNTIYF.

CDR3 sequence reads: CASSQFVDRTTGELFF. The chain carries TRBV4-1 and TRBJ2-2; the TRBD1 assignment by TCRdb is unverifiable without DNA. The CDR3 runs 16 residues. Germline CDR1 MGHRA, CDR2 YSYEKL.

The chain couples TRBV29-1 to TRBJ2-2; TCRdb names TRBD1, which stays unverified in the absence of DNA. The CDR3 consists of 17 residues. CDR1 and CDR2 (germline): SQVTM, ANQGSEA. The CDR3: CSILDPPEQEITGELFF.

V gene TRBV7-9 combines with J gene TRBJ2-7; the D gene TCRdb calls, TRBD1, cannot be checked with no DNA. Germline CDR1 is SEHNR and CDR2 is FQNEAQ (reference sequence). This CDR3 has 18 residues. The CDR3 here is CASSNLKEGGPSSYEQYF.

The rearrangement uses TRBV12-3 or TRBV12-4 and TRBJ2-5. The CDR3 sequence is 14 residues long. Here the CDR3 reads CASSFISGLETQYF.

The chain links TRBV2 to TRBJ1-5; as DNA is missing, the TRBD1 call by TCRdb cannot be tested. The CDR3 is 14 amino acids. In germline, CDR1 is SNHLY, CDR2 FYNNEI. The CDR3 spells CASRGEGASQPQHF.

The V and J genes are TRBV11-2 and TRBJ2-5; TCRdb indicates TRBD2, and absent DNA this call remains unverified. Germline V gene lookup returns CDR1 SGHAT and CDR2 FQNNGV. The CDR3 runs 18 residues. The CDR3 region is CASSPVGTSGTVEETQYF.

The rearrangement joins TRBV4-2 to TRBJ1-5; the TRBD1 assignment by TCRdb is unverifiable without DNA. This CDR3 comprises 16 residues. Germline V CDR1 and CDR2: LGHNA, YNFKEQ. CDR3 sequence reads: CASSQDLGSGHQPQHF.

The V call is TRBV4-1, the J call TRBJ2-1; TCRdb names TRBD2, which stays unverified in the absence of DNA. CDR1 is MGHRA, CDR2 YSYEKL, per germline. This CDR3 spans 14 amino acids. CDR3 amino acids: CASMRYAGWDEQFF.

The V call is TRBV20-1, the J call TRBJ2-7. Germline assignment: CDR1 DFQATT and CDR2 SNEGSKA (reference sequence). The CDR3 has 15 amino acids. The CDR3 sequence is CSARDPTRSSYEQYF.

The chain couples TRBV3-1 to TRBJ1-2. This CDR3 comprises 15 residues. Germline CDR1 LGHDT, CDR2 YNNKEL (reference sequence). CDR3 amino acids: CASSQELSGLFGYTF.

This chain links TRBV20-1 with TRBJ2-1. The CDR3 length is 14 residues. Germline V gives CDR1 DFQATT, CDR2 SNEGSKA (reference sequence). The CDR3 loop reads CSAIDRGSYNEQFF.

This chain uses TRBV19 with TRBJ2-1; without DNA, the TCRdb call of TRBD2 cannot be checked. The CDR3 has 14 residues. Germline V gene data show CDR1 as LNHDA and CDR2 as SQIVND (reference sequence). CDR3: CASSDGLAYNEQFF. Variable domain in full (rest from reference TRBV19 and TRBJ2-1): DGGITQSPKYLFRKEGQNVTLSCEQNLNHDAMYWYRQDPGQGLRLIYYSQIVNDFQKGDIAEGYSVSREKKESFPLTVTSAQKNPTAFYLCASSDGLAYNEQFFGPGTRLTVL.

The chain couples TRBV29-1 to TRBJ2-7; the D call of TRBD2 rests on TCRdb alone, since no DNA is present to check it. From germline, CDR1 is SQVTM and CDR2 ANQGSEA. This CDR3 comprises 15 residues. CDR3 region: CSVEEAAGVSDEQYF.